One and the same sample provided the 8 T cell receptor beta chains below, sequenced in a study of blood T cells in healthy people across ages. The second PCR ran about 6 to 12 cycles with a sample-barcoded 5' primer and J-beta primers. MiXCR, applied by TCRdb to the 5' RACE reads, yields one record per CDR3 protein. Here the sample spans hundreds of thousands of distinct CDR3 sequences, about 62% being singletons. The sample was blood. These TCRs come from a man younger than 45 in good health.

This clonotype has a single count. The J gene is TRBJ1-1, the V gene TRBV29-1; 9 nucleotides agree with TRBD1. The junction had 13 bases not matched to a gene; V was cut back by 6 bases and J by 11 bases. Germline lookup yields CDR1 SQVTM and CDR2 ANQGSEA. The CDR3 runs to 13 residues. CDR3 residues: CSVVPGQGCAAFF. CDR3 in DNA: TGCAGCGTAGTACCGGGACAGGGTTGCGCTGCTTTCTTT.

The V and J genes are TRBV6-5 and TRBJ2-5, with 7 bases identical to TRBD1. The V and J ends lost 2 bases and 2 bases, in that order; junction bases with no gene match: 5. The CDR3 loop spans 15 amino acids. CDR1 and CDR2 from the germline V gene are MNHEY and SVGAGI. CDR3 DNA: TGTGCCAGCAGTTACAGGGGGCGCCATCAAGAGACCCAGTACTTC. The encoded protein is CASSYRGRHQETQYF.

This clonotype showed up just a few times. The rearrangement links TRBV18 to TRBJ2-1; 7 bases match TRBD2. Germline V gene sequence: CDR1 KGHSH, CDR2 LQKENI. Trimming took 0 bases from V and 3 from J; bases not matched to a gene: 2. The CDR3 sequence is 15 residues long. CDR3 protein: CASSPPGGNYNEQFF. CDR3 DNA sequence: TGTGCCAGCTCACCACCGGGGGGGAACTACAATGAGCAGTTCTTC.

The V and J genes are TRBV9 and TRBJ2-1, with a tentative D call TRBD1 (6 bases). The CDR3 totals 16 residues. V lost 1 base and J 0 bases, leaving 11 bases between the germline ends. Germline-derived CDR1 and CDR2 are SGDLS and YYNGEE. CDR3: CASSVNADSSYNEQFF. CDR3 DNA sequence: TGTGCCAGCAGCGTAAATGCGGACAGCTCCTACAATGAGCAGTTCTTC.

V and J are TRBV11-2 and TRBJ1-4; weak D call: TRBD1 (6 bases). Trimming shortened V by 1 base and J by 4 bases, and 10 bases separated the two germline ends. Germline lookup yields CDR1 SGHAT and CDR2 FQNNGV. The length of the CDR3 is 15 residues. The CDR3 region is CASSLAQGLNEKLFF. In DNA form, the CDR3 reads TGTGCCAGCAGCTTAGCCCAGGGGCTTAATGAAAAACTGTTTTTT. The full variable domain, its missing parts supplied by reference TRBV11-2 and TRBJ1-4, is EAGVAQSPRYKIIEKRQSVAFWCNPISGHATLYWYQQILGQGPKLLIQFQNNGVVDDSQLPKDRFSAERLKGVDSTLKIQPAKLEDSAVYLCASSLAQGLNEKLFFGSGTQLSVL.

The chain carries TRBV29-1 and TRBJ1-1, with 11 nucleotides matching TRBD1. The CDR3 contains 15 residues. Germline V gene data show CDR1 as SQVTM and CDR2 as ANQGSEA. The V segment lost 6 bases and the J segment 2 bases; nucleotides outside the gene matches: 8. The CDR3 spells CSVIGQGASNTEAFF. As DNA, the CDR3 is TGCAGCGTAATCGGACAGGGGGCGTCCAACACTGAAGCTTTCTTT. Based on the CDR3 plus reference TRBV29-1 and TRBJ1-1, the full variable domain is SAVISQKPSRDICQRGTSLTIQCQVDSQVTMMFWYRQQPGQSLTLIATANQGSEATYESGFVIDKFPISRPNLTFSTLTVSNMSPEDSSIYLCSVIGQGASNTEAFFGQGTRLTVV.

This clonotype has just a few counts. The chain links TRBV7-2 to TRBJ2-7, with D hard to call. Germline-derived CDR1 and CDR2 are SGHTA and FQGNSA. V was cut by 1 base and J by 3 bases, with 10 bases left in between. This CDR3 region has 14 residues. The CDR3 sequence: CASSLDRRSYEQYF. The CDR3 DNA is TGTGCCAGCAGCTTAGATAGGCGAAGCTACGAGCAGTACTTC.

This clonotype came up once. The chain employs TRBV27 and TRBJ2-5; 11 bases are a match to TRBD1. The J call is doubtful: the DNA matches TRBJ2-7 better. CDR1 MNHEY and CDR2 SMNVEV come from the germline V gene (reference sequence). There are 16 residues in the CDR3. The chain's CDR3 is CASSSSGTGGGYEQYF. The DNA of the CDR3 is TGTGCCAGCAGTTCCTCGGGGACAGGGGGAGGATACGAGCAGTACTTC.